One sample yielded the 8 T cell receptor beta chains listed below, sequenced in a study of blood T cell repertoires in COVID-19. Measured with immunoSEQ multiplex PCR; TCRdb has only the in-frame clones, and not every one. This sample has roughly 20,000 clones, with approximately 91% found just once. The sequencing sample was made of peripheral blood. The receptor source for this set is a human donor in a cohort sampled during active COVID-19.

The chain couples TRBV30 to TRBJ1-2; a possible D gene is TRBD1 (5 bases). The ends were cut back, 2 bases at V and 4 bases at J, with 14 bases in the middle. Germline CDR1 GTSNPN, CDR2 SVGIG (reference sequence). The CDR3 is 14 residues long. Here the CDR3 reads CAWSLGQTFYGYTF. The CDR3 DNA sequence: TGTGCCTGGAGTTTGGGGCAGACGTTCTATGGCTACACCTTC.

The gene calls are TRBV2 and TRBJ2-5, with 10 bases that match TRBD2. Germline assignment: CDR1 SNHLY and CDR2 FYNNEI. The CDR3 runs 16 residues. V dropped 4 bases and J dropped 5; count of bases not matched to a gene: 10. CDR3 DNA: TGTGCCAGCAGTGGTGGGGTAGCGGGGGGTTCGGAGACCCAGTACTTC. Translating gives CASSGGVAGGSETQYF.

The chain employs TRBV30 and TRBJ1-6, with D possibly TRBD1 on 6 matching bases. The V gene lost 2 bases and the J gene lost 8 bases, with 10 bases spanning the gap. This CDR3 is built from 13 residues. The germline CDR1 and CDR2 sequences are GTSNPN and SVGIG (reference sequence). CDR3 nucleotide sequence: TGTGCCTGGAGTCAGTCAGGGGATTCACCCCTCCACTTT. Amino acids: CAWSQSGDSPLHF.

The chain combines TRBV5-6 with TRBJ2-7; D is unresolved. CDR3 length: 12 residues. V was clipped by 5 bases and J by 3 bases, with 9 bases between them. Germline V CDR1 and CDR2: SGHDT, YYEEEE. CDR3 residues: CASSSPYYEQYF. The CDR3 DNA reads as TGTGCCAGCAGTAGTCCGTACTACGAGCAGTACTTC.

This clone appeared a single time. This chain links TRBV30 with TRBJ1-3; 7 nucleotides match TRBD1. Germline CDR1 and CDR2: GTSNPN and SVGIG (reference sequence). There are 15 residues in the CDR3. V was pared by 3 bases and J by 2 bases, with 7 bases of the junction left unmatched. CDR3 coding DNA: TGTGCCTGGAGAAGGACTGGGACAGCTGGAAACACCATATATTTT. This codes for CAWRRTGTAGNTIYF.

The V gene is TRBV7-7, the J gene TRBJ2-5, with D possibly being TRBD1 (6 bases). V lost 3 bases and J lost 3, with 8 bases in between. From germline, CDR1 is SSHAT and CDR2 FNYEAQ (reference sequence). The CDR3 is made up of 13 amino acids. CDR3 in amino acids: CASSFGQKETQYF. As DNA, the CDR3 is TGTGCCAGCAGCTTCGGACAGAAAGAGACCCAGTACTTC.

The rearrangement links TRBV2 to TRBJ1-6; D perhaps matches TRBD1 (5 bases). Germline CDR1 SNHLY, CDR2 FYNNEI. Trimming removed 4 bases from V and 7 bases from J, with 11 bases in between. This CDR3 spans 14 amino acids. CDR3 nucleotide sequence: TGTGCCAGCAGTGCGAACAGGATAAATTCACCCCTCCACTTT. Translation gives CASSANRINSPLHF.

The gene calls are TRBV6-4 and TRBJ1-5; D gene uncertain. The ends were cut back, 4 bases at V and 6 bases at J, with 10 bases in the middle. This CDR3 contains 13 residues. CDR1 is MRHNA and CDR2 is SNTAGT in the germline V gene. The CDR3 region is CASSVGRGQPQHF. CDR3 nucleotides: TGTGCCAGCAGTGTAGGACGGGGTCAGCCCCAGCATTTT.